This TCR beta chain was obtained from a study of T cells in Graves' hyperthyroidism and ophthalmopathy. Overall study: Peripheral blood was collected at initial diagnosis, before any treatment.

Uncontrolled infection, other autoimmune disease, pregnancy or lactation excluded patients. The CDR3 has 14 residues. Germline lookup yields CDR1 KGHSH and CDR2 LQKENI. Trimming cost V 8 bases and J 0 bases, with 11 bases left between them. Regarding the study as a whole: Ophthalmopathy stood apart from stable hyperthyroidism in a 13 V-J model.

RNA transcripts provided the source from which TCR beta CDR3 regions were amplified. First-round RT-PCR with HTBI primers amplified the TCR CDR3 region. TCRdb independently ran MiXCR on the multiplex PCR reads; one entry per CDR3 protein. The sample consists of about 380,000 distinct CDR3 sequences, about 15% of them appearing once. There are many counts of this clonotype. The antigen is unknown. The chain couples TRBV18 to TRBJ2-1; the D gene is possibly TRBD2 (5 bases). The receptor was derived from an older woman with Graves' hyperthyroidism. The sequenced sample was blood. CDR3 coding DNA: TGTGCCAGCAGCCCGGGGAGCTCCTACAATGAGCAGTTCTTC. As protein: CASSPGSSYNEQFF.